This entry lists 14 T cell receptor beta chains sequenced from one sample in a study of PD-1 blockade in classical Hodgkin lymphoma (dated by TCRdb to 2018 to 2021). Library preparation employed the immunoSEQ multiplex PCR assay. The clones in this table, taken by TCRdb from immuneACCESS, are in-frame only. Not every clone is retained; where verified, under half of the shortfall comes from an unresolved V gene, and the cause of the rest is unknown. This sample has about 41,000 clones in its table, and approximately 83% of those were observed once. Clones ranked in the top ten supply 20% to 25% of the sample. The time point label of this sample denotes: cycle 1 day 1 (C1D1), immediately before nivolumab initiation. Relapse after autologous stem cell transplantation had occurred in all trial patients, and cohorts A, B and C were distinguished by prior brentuximab vedotin exposure. The sequencing here drew on peripheral blood mononuclear cells (PBMCs), taken at baseline. These receptors originate from a human donor with classical Hodgkin lymphoma.

V is TRBV27 and J is TRBJ2-2, with a possible D match to TRBD1 (5 bases). V lost 6 bases, J lost 1 base, and 15 bases lay in between. This CDR3 has 16 residues. Per the germline V gene, CDR1 is MNHEY and CDR2 is SMNVEV (reference sequence). This chain's CDR3 is CASRLGHQKNTGELFF. The CDR3 region has the DNA TGTGCCAGCAGACTTGGACACCAAAAGAACACCGGGGAGCTGTTTTTT.

The chain links TRBV10-3 to TRBJ1-1; D is unclear. Trimming stripped 6 bases from V and 1 base from J, with 12 bases between. Per germline, CDR1 ENHRY and CDR2 SYGVKD. The CDR3 is made up of 14 amino acids. The chain's CDR3 is CAIRGGLGNTEAFF. The CDR3 DNA reads as TGTGCCATCAGGGGAGGGCTTGGGAACACTGAAGCTTTCTTT.

The rearrangement uses TRBV7-2 and TRBJ1-2; unclear D gene. This CDR3 has 14 amino acids. Trimming cost V 5 bases and J 4 bases, with 14 bases left between them. The germline V gene encodes CDR1 SGHTA and CDR2 FQGNSA. The CDR3 nucleotides are TGTGCCAGCAGCCATCGGACGACGGTCTATGGCTACACCTTC. Its protein product is CASSHRTTVYGYTF.

The chain uses TRBV30 and TRBJ2-7; TRBD2 matches at 8 bases. This CDR3 comprises 14 residues. CDR1 is GTSNPN and CDR2 is SVGIG in the germline V gene (reference sequence). The V and J ends lost 5 bases and 0 bases, in that order; junction bases with no gene match: 6. The CDR3 nucleotides read TGTGCCTGGTCCCTAAGCGGGAGCTCCTACGAGCAGTACTTC. Amino acid sequence: CAWSLSGSSYEQYF.

This sequence joins TRBV28 and TRBJ1-2; no firm D call. The CDR3 totals 17 residues. Germline V lookup: CDR1 MDHEN, CDR2 SYDVKM. Trimming removed 2 bases at V and 2 bases at J, with 18 bases between. The CDR3 reads CASSLGERGLWNYGYTF. Here the CDR3 DNA reads TGTGCCAGCAGTTTAGGCGAGCGGGGTTTGTGGAACTATGGCTACACCTTC.

The table lists this clone with a count of one. The chain couples TRBV27 to TRBJ1-2, with 7 bases identical to TRBD1. Germline CDR1 and CDR2: MNHEY and SMNVEV (reference sequence). This CDR3 is 15 amino acids long. V shed 0 bases and J 4 bases; nucleotides not matched to a gene: 5. The CDR3 loop reads CASSLSTGDSYGYTF. In DNA form, the CDR3 reads TGTGCCAGCAGTTTATCGACCGGGGACAGCTATGGCTACACCTTC.

The chain employs TRBV19 and TRBJ1-5; 9 positions agree with TRBD1. This CDR3 spans 14 amino acids. Germline V CDR1 and CDR2: LNHDA, SQIVND (reference sequence). V shed 7 bases, J shed 6 bases, and the junction held 7 bases outside the gene matches. DNA of the CDR3: TGTGCCAGTATTAAGGGACAGGGACCTCAGCCCCAGCATTTT. Its protein is CASIKGQGPQPQHF.

The chain recombines TRBV7-2 with TRBJ2-3, with D unresolved. The CDR3 sequence is 15 residues long. Germline V gives CDR1 SGHTA, CDR2 FQGNSA. Trimming stripped 2 bases from V and 0 bases from J, with 9 bases between. The CDR3 loop is CASSLRPPSTDTQYF. The CDR3 bases are TGTGCCAGCAGCTTACGACCTCCGAGCACAGATACGCAGTATTTT.

The V gene is TRBV27, the J gene TRBJ2-1; possibly TRBD2 for D (5 bases). V was pared by 5 bases and J by 0 bases, with 11 bases between. The CDR3 consists of 15 residues. CDR1 MNHEY and CDR2 SMNVEV come from the germline V gene (reference sequence). In nucleotides, the CDR3 is TGTGCCAGCAGTACCCTAGAGGGCTCCTACAATGAGCAGTTCTTC. It specifies CASSTLEGSYNEQFF.

This clone was counted a single time. The J gene is TRBJ2-3, the V gene TRBV7-2; 7 positions agree with TRBD1. J gave up 2 bases and V 3 bases, and 11 bases lay outside the gene matches. Looked up from germline, CDR1 is SGHTA and CDR2 is FQGNSA. The CDR3 is 17 amino acids. The CDR3 DNA follows: TGTGCCAGCAGCTTGGGGCGCAGGGGGTACCTCACAGATACGCAGTATTTT. Its protein is CASSLGRRGYLTDTQYF.

This chain links TRBV7-3 with TRBJ1-5; D gene unclear. Trimming stripped 5 bases from V and 6 bases from J, with 11 bases between. The CDR3 spans 13 residues. The V gene's germline CDR1 is SGHTA and CDR2 FQGTGA. The DNA for the CDR3 is TGTGCCAGCAGCAACCCTGGCGGTCAGCCCCAGCATTTT. Encoded protein: CASSNPGGQPQHF. Combining the CDR3 with reference TRBV7-3 and TRBJ1-5 gives the whole variable domain GAGVSQTPSNKVTEKGKYVELRCDPISGHTALYWYRQSLGQGPEFLIYFQGTGAADDSGLPNDRFFAVRPEGSVSTLKIQRTERGDSAVYLCASSNPGGQPQHFGDGTRLSIL.

This clone was recorded a few times. The V and J genes are TRBV27 and TRBJ1-5; 8 bases are shared with TRBD1. The CDR3 is 15 residues long. The junction had 7 bases not matched to a gene; V was cut back by 6 bases and J by 3 bases. Germline CDR1 MNHEY, CDR2 SMNVEV (reference sequence). The DNA for the CDR3 is TGTGCCAGCAGCCTAAGGACAGGGATCAATCAGCCCCAGCATTTT. Protein product: CASSLRTGINQPQHF.

On this clone: Different DNA sequences within this sample yield the same CDR3. The chain recombines TRBV7-9 with TRBJ2-5; D possibly corresponds to TRBD2 (6 bases). The CDR3 is made up of 15 amino acids. The V gene lost 0 bases and the J gene lost 1 base, with 9 bases spanning the gap. Per germline, CDR1 SEHNR and CDR2 FQNEAQ (reference sequence). Written as DNA, the CDR3 is TGTGCCAGCAGCTTAGCGCGGGGAGTCCAAGAGACCCAGTACTTC. This translates into CASSLARGVQETQYF.

The chain uses TRBV30 and TRBJ2-3, with TRBD2 identical over 8 bases. Germline lookup yields CDR1 GTSNPN and CDR2 SVGIG (reference sequence). V trimming: 4 bases; J trimming: 5 bases; junction bases outside the gene matches: 5. The CDR3 spans 13 residues. The CDR3 region is CAWNWLAGDTQYF. The CDR3 coding sequence is TGTGCCTGGAATTGGCTAGCGGGAGATACGCAGTATTTT.